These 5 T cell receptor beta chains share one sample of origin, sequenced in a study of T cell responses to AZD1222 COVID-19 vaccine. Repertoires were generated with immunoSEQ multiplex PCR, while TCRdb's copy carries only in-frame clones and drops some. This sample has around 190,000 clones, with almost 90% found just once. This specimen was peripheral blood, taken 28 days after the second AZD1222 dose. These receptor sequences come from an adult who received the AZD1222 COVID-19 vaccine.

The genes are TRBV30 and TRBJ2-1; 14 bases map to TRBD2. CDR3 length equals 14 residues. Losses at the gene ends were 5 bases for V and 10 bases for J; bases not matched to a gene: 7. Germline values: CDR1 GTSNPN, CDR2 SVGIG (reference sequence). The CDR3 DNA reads TGTGCCTGGGGACCGGGACTAGCGGGGGTGGAGCAGTTCTTC. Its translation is CAWGPGLAGVEQFF.

The CDR3 coding sequence is TGTGCCAGCAGCCCCCTCCCGGATACAGGTTCACCCCTCCACTTT. Translated, it gives CASSPLPDTGSPLHF. This chain uses TRBV3-1 (or the pseudogene TRBV3-2) with TRBJ1-6, with D possibly being TRBD1 (5 bases). The CDR3 length is 15 residues. Germline loops: CDR1 LGHDT, CDR2 YNNKEL (reference sequence). With 4 bases removed from V and 9 bases from J, the gap between germline ends came to 16 bases.

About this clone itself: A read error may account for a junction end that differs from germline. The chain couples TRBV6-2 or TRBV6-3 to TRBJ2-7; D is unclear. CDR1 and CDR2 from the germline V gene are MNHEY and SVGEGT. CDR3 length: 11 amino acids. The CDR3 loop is CASSYSHEQYF. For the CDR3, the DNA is TGTGCCAGCAGTTACTCCCACGAGCAGTACTTC.

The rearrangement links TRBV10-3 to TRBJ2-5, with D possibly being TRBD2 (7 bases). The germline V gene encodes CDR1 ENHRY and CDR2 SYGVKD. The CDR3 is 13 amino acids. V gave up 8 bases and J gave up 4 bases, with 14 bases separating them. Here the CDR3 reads CAIARGAGETQYF. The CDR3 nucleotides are TGTGCCATCGCACGGGGGGCTGGAGAGACCCAGTACTTC.

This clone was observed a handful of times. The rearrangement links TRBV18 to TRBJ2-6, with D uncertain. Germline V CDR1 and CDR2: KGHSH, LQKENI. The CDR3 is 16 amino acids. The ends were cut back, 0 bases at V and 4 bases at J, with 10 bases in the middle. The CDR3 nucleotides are TGTGCCAGCTCACCACCCTCGGCCTCCGGGGCCAACGTCCTGACTTTC. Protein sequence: CASSPPSASGANVLTF.